The 7 T cell receptor beta chains presented below share a single source sample, sequenced in a study of a mutant IDH1 vaccine in newly diagnosed glioma. This sample's time point: week 23, last vaccination. Alongside topical imiquimod, each dose of vaccine comprised 300 ug of mutant IDH1 20-mer peptide. Sequencing used immunoSEQ multiplex PCR; TCRdb keeps in-frame clones, though not all of them. The data show 40,000 or so clones, with roughly 80% seen just once and about 5% held by the top ten. These TCRs' antigens remain unknown. Sequenced here: PBMCs, sampled from a glioma patient whose treatment included an IDH1 peptide vaccine. The receptors here all came from a man between 45 and 60 years old with glioma.

A single count supports this clone. V is TRBV28 and J is TRBJ1-2; D gene unclear. Deletions cut 6 bases from V and 5 bases from J, with 16 bases between. There are 14 residues in the CDR3. The germline CDR1 and CDR2 sequences are MDHEN and SYDVKM. CDR3 coding DNA: TGTGCCAGCAGCCTTAGGGAGATCCATTATGGCTACACCTTC. Amino acids: CASSLREIHYGYTF.

The V call is TRBV21-1, the J call TRBJ1-5; no check of the table's D call, TRBD1, against the DNA was made. TRBV21-1 is a known pseudogene. This CDR3 region has 20 residues. CDR3: CASSNRPKTGKVFLNQPQHF. The CDR3 coding sequence is TGTGCCAGCAGCAATCGCCCGAAGACAGGGAAGGTTTTTCTAAATCAGCCCCAGCATTTT.

V usage is TRBV5-6 and J usage is TRBJ1-5; 11 bases fit TRBD1. V trimming: 2 bases; J trimming: 0 bases; junction bases outside the gene matches: 7. The CDR3 loop spans 18 amino acids. The germline CDR1 and CDR2 sequences are SGHDT and YYEEEE. The CDR3 sequence is CASSFGTGGLYSNQPQHF. In DNA, the CDR3 is TGTGCCAGCAGCTTTGGGACAGGGGGATTGTATAGCAATCAGCCCCAGCATTTT.

The rearrangement uses TRBV5-6 and TRBJ1-2; 7 nucleotides line up with TRBD1. The J segment lost 4 bases and the V segment lost 4 bases, leaving 10 bases of the junction unmatched. The germline gives CDR1 SGHDT, CDR2 YYEEEE. This CDR3 is 15 amino acids long. The CDR3 loop reads CASSLGVGGGYGYTF. CDR3 nucleotide sequence: TGTGCCAGCAGCCTTGGCGTAGGGGGCGGCTATGGCTACACCTTC.

V gene TRBV4-3 combines with J gene TRBJ2-1; a possible D gene is TRBD1 (6 bases). The germline V gene encodes CDR1 LGHNA and CDR2 YSLEER. CDR3 size: 16 residues. The germline V and J ends were trimmed by 5 bases and 3 bases, with 17 bases remaining between them. The CDR3 here is CASSANRRGNYNEQFF. The CDR3 DNA sequence: TGCGCCAGCAGCGCCAACAGAAGGGGGAACTACAATGAGCAGTTCTTC.

The chain uses TRBV27 and TRBJ2-7, with D possibly called TRBD1 or TRBD2 (6 bases each). Germline CDR1 MNHEY, CDR2 SMNVEV (reference sequence). This CDR3 has 13 amino acids. With 6 bases removed from V and 3 bases from J, the gap between germline ends came to 12 bases. The CDR3, as DNA: TGTGCCAGCAGCTTACAGGGAGGCTACGAGCAGTACTTC. It is translated as CASSLQGGYEQYF.

The rearrangement joins TRBV2 to TRBJ1-1; D possibly corresponds to TRBD1 (6 bases). The CDR3 is made up of 13 amino acids. Germline assignment: CDR1 SNHLY and CDR2 FYNNEI. Trimming removed 9 bases from V and 1 base from J, with 12 bases in between. CDR3 sequence: CASQQGQNTEAFF. CDR3 coding DNA: TGTGCCAGTCAACAGGGACAGAACACTGAAGCTTTCTTT.